These 32 T cell receptor beta chains share one sample of origin, sequenced in a study. Cells sorted as Tregs were CD4+, CD25+ and CD127-/low. TCRdb re-called the 5' RACE reads with MiXCR, one entry per CDR3 protein. The sample lists about 43,000 distinct CDR3 sequences, more than 20% occurring once. Sequencing used Tregs sorted from a lymph node. The receptors shown here come from a female donor with breast cancer.

This clonotype was seen ten or more times. The J gene is TRBJ1-5, the V gene TRBV20-1, with a weak D call TRBD1 (6 bases). CDR1 and CDR2 from the germline V gene are DFQATT and SNEGSKA (reference sequence). Trimming took 0 bases from V and 5 from J, leaving 14 bases between them. The CDR3 has 15 amino acids. CDR3 sequence: CSARDDGTSHQPQHF. Here the CDR3 DNA reads TGCAGTGCTAGAGATGACGGGACATCTCATCAGCCCCAGCATTTT.

This clonotype was picked up many times. The chain combines TRBV5-1 with TRBJ2-7; no definite D call. The V end lost 2 bases, the J end lost 1 base, and 4 bases lay between the germline ends. Germline CDR1 SGHRS, CDR2 YFSETQ. CDR3 length: 12 residues. The CDR3 region is CASSLESYEQYF. The DNA of the CDR3 is TGCGCCAGCAGCTTAGAATCCTACGAGCAGTACTTC.

V is TRBV18 and J is TRBJ2-1; no firm D call. The CDR3 covers 12 residues. The V gene's germline CDR1 is KGHSH and CDR2 LQKENI. V lost 1 base and J 9 bases, leaving 7 bases between the germline ends. The CDR3 loop reads CASSPQPGEQFF. DNA for the CDR3: TGTGCCAGCTCACCACAACCGGGTGAGCAGTTCTTC.

This clonotype occurred many times. CDR3 sequence: CSAHGGEGSSYNEQFF. CDR3 DNA sequence: TGCAGTGCCCACGGGGGTGAGGGGAGCTCCTACAATGAGCAGTTCTTC. The gene calls are TRBV20-1 and TRBJ2-1, with D possibly TRBD2 on 6 matching bases. Germline values: CDR1 DFQATT, CDR2 SNEGSKA (reference sequence). The CDR3 length is 16 residues. Trimming cost V 6 bases and J 0 bases, with 18 bases left between them.

The V call is TRBV5-1, the J call TRBJ2-7; D remains unclear. Per germline, CDR1 SGHRS and CDR2 YFSETQ. This CDR3 is built from 12 residues. V was trimmed by 4 bases and J by 2 bases, leaving 7 bases between them. The CDR3 DNA follows: TGCGCCAGCAGCCTTCACCCCTACGAGCAGTACTTC. Protein product: CASSLHPYEQYF. The full variable domain, in which reference TRBV5-1 and TRBJ2-7 provide the parts outside the CDR3, is KAGVTQTPRYLIKTRGQQVTLSCSPISGHRSVSWYQQTPGQGLQFLFEYFSETQRNKGNFPGRFSGRQFSNSRSEMNVSTLELGDSALYLCASSLHPYEQYFGPGTRLTVT.

This clonotype was seen at least ten times. CDR3 sequence (DNA): TGTGCCAGCGCGAGGGGGGACACCGGGGAGCTGTTTTTT. It is translated as CASARGDTGELFF. The genes are TRBV9 and TRBJ2-2; D is perhaps TRBD1 or TRBD2 (6 bases each). The V gene lost 7 bases and the J gene lost 3 bases, with 10 bases spanning the gap. The germline gives CDR1 SGDLS, CDR2 YYNGEE. CDR3 length: 13 amino acids.

The CDR3 region is CASSESLKDTQYF. CDR3 nucleotides: TGTGCCAGCAGTGAAAGCTTGAAAGATACGCAGTATTTT. This rearrangement joins TRBV2 to TRBJ2-3, with D uncertain. V gave up 2 bases and J gave up 5 bases, with 8 bases separating them. The germline V gene encodes CDR1 SNHLY and CDR2 FYNNEI. This CDR3 spans 13 amino acids.

This clonotype was seen a single time. This may be a read error: a much more frequent sequence differs by one nucleotide. The chain recombines TRBV5-5 with TRBJ2-7; the match to TRBD1 covers 7 bases. CDR3 length equals 13 residues. Germline V gene data show CDR1 as SGHKS and CDR2 as YYEKEE (reference sequence). As DNA, the CDR3 is TGTGCCAGCACCTTTGGGACAGCCTACGAGCGGTACTTC. As protein: CASTFGTAYERYF.

This clonotype was detected ten times or more. The rearrangement joins TRBV28 to TRBJ2-7; TRBD2 aligns across 11 bases. The CDR3 has 15 amino acids. V shed 4 bases and J 5 bases; nucleotides not matched to a gene: 7. Germline CDR1 is MDHEN and CDR2 is SYDVKM. The CDR3 here is CASSSTSGSSDEQYF. The CDR3 bases are TGTGCCAGCAGTTCTACTAGCGGGAGTAGTGACGAGCAGTACTTC. The full variable domain, in which reference TRBV28 and TRBJ2-7 provide the parts outside the CDR3, is DVKVTQSSRYLVKRTGEKVFLECVQDMDHENMFWYRQDPGLGLRLIYFSYDVKMKEKGDIPEGYSVSREKKERFSLILESASTNQTSMYLCASSSTSGSSDEQYFGPGTRLTVT.

This clonotype was found a few times. The gene calls are TRBV7-8 and TRBJ2-7; 9 bases are a match to TRBD1. Losses at the gene ends were 4 bases for V and 5 bases for J; bases not matched to a gene: 12. CDR1 is SGHVS, CDR2 FQNEAQ, per germline. The CDR3 totals 16 residues. This CDR3 is CASSSVRDRAVDEQYF. For the CDR3, the DNA is TGTGCCAGCAGCTCGGTCCGGGACAGGGCTGTGGACGAGCAGTACTTC.

The count of this clonotype is one. This may be a read error: a much more frequent sequence differs by one nucleotide. The rearrangement links TRBV5-1 to TRBJ2-1; D is unclear. The CDR3 length is 15 residues. The germline gives CDR1 SGHRS, CDR2 YFSETQ. The CDR3 DNA reads TGCGCCAGCAGCCCGGATATTTCGATCCATAATGGGCAGTTCTTC. This codes for CASSPDISIHNGQFF.

CDR3 amino acids: CASSTDYTGELFF. The DNA for the CDR3 is TGTGCCAGCAGCACAGATTACACCGGGGAGCTGTTTTTT. The chain joins TRBV9 to TRBJ2-2; D is uncertain. The germline CDR1 and CDR2 sequences are SGDLS and YYNGEE. CDR3 length: 13 amino acids. The V end was cut by 4 bases, the J end by 3 bases, with 7 bases between.

Ten or more counts support this clonotype. The chain uses TRBV6-1 and TRBJ1-5; D is uncertain. Germline V gene sequence: CDR1 MNHNS, CDR2 SASEGT. CDR3 length: 14 amino acids. V was clipped by 5 bases and J by 0 bases, with 8 bases between them. In DNA, the CDR3 is TGTGCCAGCAGTCTCTACGATAGCAATCAGCCCCAGCATTTT. Translating gives CASSLYDSNQPQHF.

A note on this clonotype: A much larger clone sits a single nucleotide away, making a read error possible. V gene TRBV7-3 combines with J gene TRBJ2-2, with D possibly called TRBD1 or TRBD2 (5 bases each). CDR1 is SGHTA, CDR2 FQGTGA, per germline. The CDR3 has 15 amino acids. The CDR3 loop reads CASSPPGRNTGELLF. Written as DNA, the CDR3 is TGTGCCAGCAGCCCACCGGGACGGAACACCGGGGAGCTGCTTTTT.

V and J are TRBV5-5 and TRBJ2-5, with TRBD2 identical over 10 bases. CDR3 length equals 15 residues. The germline V gene has CDR1 SGHKS and CDR2 YYEKEE (reference sequence). The V and J ends lost 1 base and 1 base, in that order; junction bases with no gene match: 1. Written as DNA, the CDR3 is TGTGCCAGCAGCTTGACTAGCGGGATCCAAGAGACCCAGTACTTC. Protein: CASSLTSGIQETQYF.

As regards this clonotype: It may be a read error: a sequence one base away is much more abundant. This chain connects TRBV7-9 to TRBJ2-5; 7 bases map to TRBD1. The CDR3 runs 14 residues. J lost 4 bases, V lost 5 bases, and 7 bases had no gene match. Germline assignment: CDR1 SEHNR and CDR2 FQNEAQ (reference sequence). The CDR3 loop is CASSADREIETQYF. The CDR3 bases are TGTGCCAGCAGCGCCGACAGGGAAATAGAGACCCAGTACTTC.

This clonotype was counted a few times. This clone may be a read error of a much larger clone one base away. The chain carries TRBV20-1 and TRBJ2-1, with 7 bases aligning to TRBD2. Germline V gives CDR1 DFQATT, CDR2 SNEGSKA (reference sequence). The CDR3 spans 14 residues. With V trimmed by 0 bases and J by 6 bases, 5 bases remained unmatched. CDR3 in DNA: TGCAGTGCTAGAGATTTCGAGCGGGGCAATGAGCAGTTCTTC. Its protein product is CSARDFERGNEQFF.

The sample holds a few counts of this clonotype. The chain joins TRBV7-9 to TRBJ2-1; TRBD2 agrees at 8 bases. Germline CDR1 reads SEHNR; CDR2 reads FQNEAQ (reference sequence). V lost 8 bases to trimming and J lost 0 bases; unmatched junction nucleotides: 9. CDR3 length: 16 residues. CDR3 sequence reads: CASVLWLAGSYNEQFF. DNA of the CDR3: TGTGCCAGCGTTCTCTGGCTAGCGGGCTCCTACAATGAGCAGTTCTTC.

A remark on this clonotype: The junction departs from the called germline gene at one end, perhaps through a read error. The CDR3 DNA follows: TGCGCCGGCAGCTTGGCGGGGGGTTGGAGAGAGACCCAGTACTTC. This encodes CAGSLAGGWRETQYF. This chain joins TRBV5-1 and TRBJ2-5; 8 bases align to TRBD2. Germline CDR1 is SGHRS and CDR2 is YFSETQ. This CDR3 has 15 amino acids.

The J gene is TRBJ2-5, the V gene TRBV6-5; 8 nucleotides line up with TRBD1. Germline CDR1 MNHEY, CDR2 SVGAGI. The CDR3 spans 14 residues. V lost 7 bases to trimming and J lost 7 bases; unmatched junction nucleotides: 11. CDR3: CASIQGAQPGTQYF. CDR3 DNA: TGTGCCAGCATTCAGGGGGCACAGCCGGGGACCCAGTACTTC.

The rearrangement uses TRBV5-1 and TRBJ2-1; the match to TRBD2 covers 8 bases. The trim removed 1 base at V and 4 bases at J, leaving 4 bases unmatched. The CDR3 length is 15 residues. The germline V gene encodes CDR1 SGHRS and CDR2 YFSETQ. The chain's CDR3 is CASSLTGLDYNEQFF. CDR3 nucleotide sequence: TGCGCCAGCAGCTTGACGGGACTAGATTACAATGAGCAGTTCTTC.

This clonotype has a count of ten or more. This chain uses TRBV4-1 with TRBJ2-7; 9 positions agree with TRBD1. The germline CDR1 and CDR2 sequences are MGHRA and YSYEKL. V lost 1 base, J lost 5 bases, and 9 bases stayed unmatched. The CDR3 spans 16 residues. The CDR3 loop is CASSQGGGQGKNEQYF. The CDR3 DNA reads TGCGCCAGCAGCCAAGGTGGGGGACAGGGAAAGAACGAGCAGTACTTC.

The chain is built from TRBV9 and TRBJ2-6; D call uncertain. The CDR3 runs to 17 residues. V lost 2 bases, J lost 0 bases, and 12 bases lay in between. The V gene's germline CDR1 is SGDLS and CDR2 YYNGEE. The CDR3 reads CASSVTNRLSGANVLTF. As DNA, the CDR3 is TGTGCCAGCAGCGTGACCAACCGCCTCTCTGGGGCCAACGTCCTGACTTTC.

Notes on this clonotype: This may stem from a read error, because a much larger clone lies one nucleotide away. The chain links TRBV12-3 or TRBV12-4 to TRBJ2-7, with D possibly being TRBD2 (6 bases). The length of the CDR3 is 15 residues. The CDR3 sequence is CASSPRDWYSYKQYF. For the CDR3, the DNA is TGTGCCAGCAGTCCCCGGGACTGGTACTCCTACAAGCAGTACTTC.

V gene TRBV6-2 or TRBV6-3 combines with J gene TRBJ1-5, with D possibly being TRBD1 (5 bases). The germline gives CDR1 MNHEY, CDR2 SVGEGT. V was shortened by 5 bases and J by 6 bases, with 11 bases between the two germline ends. CDR3 length equals 13 residues. The DNA of the CDR3 is TGTGCCAGCAGTGAAGGGGTGATTCAGCCCCAGCATTTT. As protein: CASSEGVIQPQHF.

This clonotype was found many times. The rearrangement links TRBV4-1 to TRBJ2-3; D unresolved. The CDR3 is 15 residues long. V lost 1 base and J lost 0, with 8 bases in between. CDR1 MGHRA and CDR2 YSYEKL come from the germline V gene. The CDR3 DNA reads TGCGCCAGCAGCCAAGCCCCGGCTAGCACAGATACGCAGTATTTT. This gives the protein CASSQAPASTDTQYF.

The chain carries TRBV6-5 and TRBJ2-5; TRBD2 agrees at 9 bases. CDR1 is MNHEY and CDR2 is SVGAGI in the germline V gene. J gave up 2 bases and V 6 bases, and 4 bases lay outside the gene matches. This CDR3 contains 14 residues. In nucleotides, the CDR3 is TGTGCCAGCAGAGGGCTAGCGGGGCAAGAGACCCAGTACTTC. This sequence encodes CASRGLAGQETQYF.

This clonotype came up a few times. The genes are TRBV5-6 and TRBJ1-6; D perhaps matches TRBD1 (6 bases). The CDR3 loop spans 13 amino acids. The germline CDR1 and CDR2 sequences are SGHDT and YYEEEE. V was pared by 3 bases and J by 7 bases, with 8 bases between. The CDR3 loop is CASSSDRNSPLHF. Written as DNA, the CDR3 is TGTGCCAGCAGCTCGGACAGAAATTCACCCCTCCACTTT.

Many counts were recorded for this clonotype. The chain uses TRBV6-2 or TRBV6-3 and TRBJ2-4, with 12 bases identical to TRBD2. The CDR3 has 18 residues. Per the germline V gene, CDR1 is MNHEY and CDR2 is SVGEGT. The ends lost 6 bases at V and 9 bases at J; junction bases unmatched: 18. CDR3 nucleotides: TGTGCCAGCAGCTCAGGACACCTCCGACTAGCGGGAGAAGTCATTCAGTACTTC. It codes for CASSSGHLRLAGEVIQYF.

With respect to this clonotype: With a much larger clone just one base away, this may be a read error. The chain has TRBV12-3 or TRBV12-4 and TRBJ2-3, with 8 positions matching TRBD2. The CDR3 is 14 amino acids. The CDR3 DNA sequence: TGTGCCAGCAGTTTCAGCGGGAGCGCAGATACGCAGTGTTTT. Translated: CASSFSGSADTQCF.

This clonotype was seen at least ten times. The rearrangement links TRBV10-3 to TRBJ1-6; D gene ambiguous. The CDR3 is made up of 14 amino acids. Trimming took off 3 bases at V and 5 bases at J, with 8 bases between the two ends. Germline-derived CDR1 and CDR2 are ENHRY and SYGVKD. For the CDR3, the DNA is TGTGCCATCAGTGATCTGGGGAATAATTCACCCCTCCACTTT. It codes for CAISDLGNNSPLHF.

Worth noting for this clonotype: Germline and junction disagree at one end, which may indicate a read error. The V gene is TRBV11-2, the J gene TRBJ2-3; 11 bases line up with TRBD1. The CDR3 has 17 amino acids. Germline V gives CDR1 SGHAT, CDR2 FQNNGV. The CDR3 region has the DNA TGTGCTAGCAGCTTAGGGACAGGGGGGTATGGCACAGATACGCAGTATTTT. This codes for CASSLGTGGYGTDTQYF.